Included here is one T cell receptor (beta chain) sequence, with context. Its specificity is not known. A much larger clone differs by one base, so this may be a read error. Sample-barcoded 5' priming and a J-beta primer mix drove a second PCR of 7 to 11 cycles. Each cDNA molecule was tagged by a template-switch adaptor with 12 random nucleotides. TCRdb redid the calling of the 5' RACE reads with MiXCR, one entry per CDR3 protein. The sample includes 1.5 million to 2 million distinct CDR3 sequences, around 48% of them seen just once. The sample originates from a study of blood T cells in healthy people across ages. Study-wide results and limits: Per million T cells, TCR beta diversity dropped roughly linearly as age increased.

The sequencing sample was made of blood. This TCR derives from a woman between 40 and 55 years old in good health.

CDR3: CASRDNYEQYF. CDR3 DNA sequence: TGTGCCAGCAGGGACAACTACGAGCAGTACTTC. V usage is TRBV6-5 and J usage is TRBJ2-7; possible D gene TRBD1, 5 bases. The CDR3 loop spans 11 amino acids. CDR1 and CDR2 (germline): MNHEY, SVGAGI. Between the trimmed V and J ends, which lost 6 bases and 3 bases, there was a span of 6 bases.